In its sample, the clone carrying this TCR beta chain was seen many times. The source of the sample is a study of blood T cells in healthy people across ages. Through a sample-barcoded 5' primer and a J-beta primer mix, a second PCR was run for about 7 to 12 cycles. Each sample yielded at least 3 million CDR3-containing paired-end reads. TCRdb ran MiXCR on the 5' RACE reads and lists one entry per CDR3 protein. The table has around 1,500,000 distinct CDR3 sequences, under 30% seen once; the top ten hold 7.7%. V lost 0 bases and J 6 bases, leaving 18 bases between the germline ends. This CDR3 has 15 amino acids. Per germline, CDR1 SQVTM and CDR2 ANQGSEA.

The chain links TRBV29-1 to TRBJ2-7; possible D gene TRBD2, 5 bases. The receptor's source is a woman aged 25 to 39 in good health. Sequences were obtained from blood. Here the CDR3 reads CSVEDYRSSGSEQYF. The DNA of the CDR3 is TGCAGCGTTGAAGATTACCGCTCCAGCGGTAGCGAGCAGTACTTC.